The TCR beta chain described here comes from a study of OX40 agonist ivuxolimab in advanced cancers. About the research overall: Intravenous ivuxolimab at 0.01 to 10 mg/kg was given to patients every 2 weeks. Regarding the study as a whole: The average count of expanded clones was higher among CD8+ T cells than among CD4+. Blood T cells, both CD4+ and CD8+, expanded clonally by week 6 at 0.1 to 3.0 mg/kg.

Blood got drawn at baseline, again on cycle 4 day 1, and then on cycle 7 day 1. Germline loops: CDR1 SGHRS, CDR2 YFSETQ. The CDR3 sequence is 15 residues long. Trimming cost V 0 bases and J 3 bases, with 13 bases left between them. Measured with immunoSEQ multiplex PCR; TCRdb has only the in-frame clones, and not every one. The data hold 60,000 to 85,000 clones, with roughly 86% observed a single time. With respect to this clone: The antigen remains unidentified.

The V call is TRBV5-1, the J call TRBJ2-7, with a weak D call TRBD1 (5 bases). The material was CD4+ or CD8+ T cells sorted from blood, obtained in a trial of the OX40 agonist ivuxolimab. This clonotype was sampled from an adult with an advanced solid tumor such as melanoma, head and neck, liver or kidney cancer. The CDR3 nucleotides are TGCGCCAGCAGCTTGGCCGCAGGGATTCTCTACGAGCAGTACTTC. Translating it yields CASSLAAGILYEQYF.